These 8 T cell receptor beta chains were sequenced from one sample in a study of CD8+ T cells in alopecia areata (dated by TCRdb to 2017 to 2018). The library was made by the immunoSEQ multiplex PCR assay. RNA was extracted from all samples and reverse transcribed into cDNA, which served as template for TCR sequencing. TCRdb stores this immuneACCESS table with in-frame sequences only. Part of the clones is absent; in the studies checked, under half of the shortfall reflects unresolved V genes, and no reason is known for the rest. A total of some 95,000 clones appear in this sample, about 40% of them only once. The ten biggest clones cover 0.79% of the sample. Sequencing was done on a sample of CD4+ T cells sorted from blood. The source is a human donor with alopecia areata.

This chain connects TRBV30 to TRBJ1-5; maybe TRBD1 (5 bases). The ends were cut back, 5 bases at V and 7 bases at J, with 15 bases in the middle. The CDR3 contains 13 residues. Germline CDR1 and CDR2: GTSNPN and SVGIG (reference sequence). CDR3 nucleotides: TGTGCCTGGGGACCCGGGGGTGGCCAGCCCCAGCATTTT. Its protein is CAWGPGGGQPQHF.

This clone was seen a handful of times. The chain employs TRBV2 and TRBJ2-2; TRBD1 might be the D (6 bases). Germline V gene lookup returns CDR1 SNHLY and CDR2 FYNNEI. The ends were cut back, 2 bases at V and 4 bases at J, with 11 bases in the middle. The CDR3 consists of 15 residues. The CDR3 reads CASSEMGAFTGELFF. The CDR3 nucleotides read TGTGCCAGCAGTGAAATGGGGGCCTTCACCGGGGAGCTGTTTTTT.

The rearrangement joins TRBV28 to TRBJ2-7, with TRBD1 as a possible D gene (6 bases). V lost 5 bases and J lost 6, with 8 bases in between. Germline V gene data show CDR1 as MDHEN and CDR2 as SYDVKM. The CDR3 runs to 11 residues. In DNA, the CDR3 is TGTGCCAGCAGTGGGGACATCGAGCAGTACTTC. Amino acids: CASSGDIEQYF.

This sequence joins TRBV6-1 and TRBJ2-5, with D unclear. Germline assignment: CDR1 MNHNS and CDR2 SASEGT. V lost 0 bases and J 5 bases, leaving 1 base between the germline ends. The CDR3 sequence is 11 residues long. The CDR3 sequence is CASSEAETQYF. DNA of the CDR3: TGTGCCAGCAGTGAAGCTGAGACCCAGTACTTC.

This clone turned up a few times. The chain is built from TRBV28 and TRBJ1-1, with D tentatively TRBD1 (5 bases). Trimming left V 8 bases short and J 3 bases short, with 7 bases between. The CDR3 covers 11 residues. Germline CDR1 and CDR2: MDHEN and SYDVKM. CDR3 region: CASRDYTEAFF. The CDR3 nucleotides read TGTGCCAGCCGGGACTACACTGAAGCTTTCTTT.

This clone occurred once. The V and J genes are TRBV30 and TRBJ1-5; TRBD1 is a possible D gene (5 bases). V lost 5 bases and J lost 1, with 6 bases in between. There are 12 residues in the CDR3. Germline CDR1 is GTSNPN and CDR2 is SVGIG (reference sequence). CDR3 sequence reads: CAWGGSNQPQHF. The CDR3 DNA reads as TGTGCCTGGGGGGGGAGCAATCAGCCCCAGCATTTT.

V is TRBV11-2 and J is TRBJ2-7; a weak D match, TRBD2 (6 bases). Germline V CDR1 and CDR2: SGHAT, FQNNGV. This CDR3 spans 14 amino acids. Trimming pared 4 bases from V and 6 bases from J, leaving 16 bases between. CDR3 loop: CASSSFSGSPEQYF. The DNA of the CDR3 is TGTGCCAGCAGCTCCTTCTCCGGGAGTCCCGAGCAGTACTTC.

This chain uses TRBV29-1 with TRBJ2-7; 7 positions match TRBD1. The CDR3 runs 13 residues. Germline V gene data show CDR1 as SQVTM and CDR2 as ANQGSEA. The V gene end was trimmed by 3 bases and the J gene end by 2 bases; junction bases not matched to a gene: 4. Here the CDR3 reads CSVEGTAPYEQYF. The CDR3 nucleotides read TGCAGCGTTGAGGGGACAGCTCCCTACGAGCAGTACTTC.